The present TCR beta chain was sequenced within a study of blood T cells in healthy people across ages. Every sample gave at least 6 micrograms of total RNA when it was extracted. Sample-barcoded 5' priming and a J-beta primer mix drove a second PCR of 7 to 11 cycles. One entry per CDR3 protein results from TCRdb running MiXCR on the 5' RACE reads. The profile shows about 1,500,000 distinct CDR3 sequences, roughly 27% of them singletons. The sequenced sample consisted of blood. This TCR derives from a woman in her 30s in good health.

CDR3 DNA sequence: TGCAGCGTTGCCTCCGGGTCTAGCAATCAGCCCCAGCATTTT. It codes for CSVASGSSNQPQHF. The chain links TRBV29-1 to TRBJ1-5; D is ambiguous. The V gene lost 4 bases and the J gene lost 0 bases, with 10 bases spanning the gap. This CDR3 is 14 amino acids long. Germline-derived CDR1 and CDR2 are SQVTM and ANQGSEA.